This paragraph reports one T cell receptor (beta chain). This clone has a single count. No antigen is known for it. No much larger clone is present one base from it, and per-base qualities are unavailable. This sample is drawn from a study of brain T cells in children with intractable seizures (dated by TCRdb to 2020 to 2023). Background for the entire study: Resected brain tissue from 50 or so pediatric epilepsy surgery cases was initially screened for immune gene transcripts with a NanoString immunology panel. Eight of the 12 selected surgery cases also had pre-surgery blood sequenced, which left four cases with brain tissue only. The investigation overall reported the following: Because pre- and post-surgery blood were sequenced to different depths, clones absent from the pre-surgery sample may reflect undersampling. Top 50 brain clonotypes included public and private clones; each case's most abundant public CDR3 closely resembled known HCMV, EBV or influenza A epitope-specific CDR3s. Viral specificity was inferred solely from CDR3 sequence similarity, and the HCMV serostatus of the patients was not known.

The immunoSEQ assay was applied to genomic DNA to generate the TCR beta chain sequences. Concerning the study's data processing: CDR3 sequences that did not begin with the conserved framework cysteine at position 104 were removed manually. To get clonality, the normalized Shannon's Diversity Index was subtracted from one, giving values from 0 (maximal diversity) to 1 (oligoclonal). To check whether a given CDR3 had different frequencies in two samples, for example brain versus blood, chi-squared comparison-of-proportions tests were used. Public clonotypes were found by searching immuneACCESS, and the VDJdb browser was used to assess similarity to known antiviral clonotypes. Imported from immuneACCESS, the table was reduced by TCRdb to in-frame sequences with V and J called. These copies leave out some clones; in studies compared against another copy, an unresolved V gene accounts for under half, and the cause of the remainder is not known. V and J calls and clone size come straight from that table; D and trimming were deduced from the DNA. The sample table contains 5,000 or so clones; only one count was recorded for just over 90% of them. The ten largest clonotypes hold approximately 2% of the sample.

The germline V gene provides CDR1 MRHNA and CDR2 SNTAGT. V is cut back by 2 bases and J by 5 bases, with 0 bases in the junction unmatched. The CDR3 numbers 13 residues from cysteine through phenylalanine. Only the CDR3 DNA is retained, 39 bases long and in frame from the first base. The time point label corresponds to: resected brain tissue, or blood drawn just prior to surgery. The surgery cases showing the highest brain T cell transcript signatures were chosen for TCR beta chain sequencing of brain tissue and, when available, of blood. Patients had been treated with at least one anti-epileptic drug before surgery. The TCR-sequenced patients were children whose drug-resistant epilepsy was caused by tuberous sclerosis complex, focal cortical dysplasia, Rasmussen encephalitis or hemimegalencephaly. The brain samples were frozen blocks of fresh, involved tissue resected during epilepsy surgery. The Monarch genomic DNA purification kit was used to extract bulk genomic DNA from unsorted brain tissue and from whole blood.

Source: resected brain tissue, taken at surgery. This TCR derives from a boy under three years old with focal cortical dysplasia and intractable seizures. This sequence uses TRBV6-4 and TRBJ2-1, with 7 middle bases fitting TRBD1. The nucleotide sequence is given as TGTGCCAGCAGTGACAGGGGGCACAATGAGCAGTTCTTC. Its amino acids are CASSDRGHNEQFF.